Below are 22 T cell receptor beta chains sequenced from a single sample in a study of control samples from healthy donors and cancer patients. Sequenced by immunoSEQ multiplex PCR; TCRdb stores in-frame clones only, minus some. The sample yields 150,000 to 200,000 clones, 90% to 95% seen once. The sample taken for sequencing was blood. Receptor source: a man between 18 and 29 years old in good health.

This chain connects TRBV6-5 to TRBJ1-4, with 9 bases aligning to TRBD1. Germline CDR1 is MNHEY and CDR2 is SVGAGI. V shed 8 bases and J 3 bases; nucleotides not matched to a gene: 4. The CDR3 loop spans 14 amino acids. DNA for the CDR3: TGTGCCAGCCAACAGGGGGCCTCTAATGAAAAACTGTTTTTT. Its protein is CASQQGASNEKLFF.

The chain has TRBV2 and TRBJ1-6; D may be TRBD1 (5 bases). This CDR3 has 16 residues. Germline V gene sequence: CDR1 SNHLY, CDR2 FYNNEI. The germline V and J ends were trimmed by 8 bases and 5 bases, with 19 bases remaining between them. CDR3 DNA sequence: TGTGCCAGCTCCCCGGGGTGGGGGGAGAATAATTCACCCCTCCACTTT. Amino acids: CASSPGWGENNSPLHF.

This chain links TRBV4-1 with TRBJ2-4; possible D gene TRBD1, 6 bases. The CDR3 has 19 amino acids. The germline V gene encodes CDR1 MGHRA and CDR2 YSYEKL. The germline V and J ends were trimmed by 0 bases and 3 bases, with 21 bases remaining between them. The CDR3: CASSQDQGRISKGKNIQYF. Here the CDR3 DNA reads TGCGCCAGCAGCCAAGATCAGGGGCGAATAAGTAAGGGCAAAAACATTCAGTACTTC.

The chain joins TRBV10-3 to TRBJ1-1; 9 bases agree with TRBD1. The V segment lost 4 bases and the J segment 4 bases; nucleotides outside the gene matches: 10. The CDR3 contains 16 residues. CDR1 and CDR2 from the germline V gene are ENHRY and SYGVKD. CDR3 DNA: TGTGCCATCAGTGCAACAGGGGGCTCTACTATCACTGAAGCTTTCTTT. This translates into CAISATGGSTITEAFF.

This chain links TRBV10-1 with TRBJ2-3; TRBD2 agrees at 10 bases. The V gene's germline CDR1 is WNHNN and CDR2 SYGVQD (reference sequence). V trimming: 9 bases; J trimming: 3 bases; junction bases outside the gene matches: 15. CDR3 length: 17 amino acids. In DNA form, the CDR3 reads TGCGCCAGAAGGATCGGTAAGCGGGGGGGCGGGACAGATACGCAGTATTTT. Amino acid sequence: CARRIGKRGGGTDTQYF.

The J gene is TRBJ1-4, the V gene TRBV25-1; no firm D call. V lost 2 bases to trimming and J lost 4 bases, with 11 bases between them. Germline CDR1 reads MGHDK; CDR2 reads SYGVNS. This CDR3 has 15 amino acids. The CDR3 here is CASSERLALNEKLFF. The CDR3 nucleotides are TGTGCCAGCAGTGAAAGACTGGCCCTTAATGAAAAACTGTTTTTT.

V gene TRBV7-3 combines with J gene TRBJ2-1; TRBD2 agrees at 9 bases. Trimming removed 4 bases from V and 4 bases from J; junction bases left unmatched: 5. CDR3 length equals 15 residues. Germline V gene lookup returns CDR1 SGHTA and CDR2 FQGTGA. The CDR3 sequence: CASSSQAGGYNEQFF. In DNA form, the CDR3 reads TGTGCCAGCAGCTCCCAAGCGGGGGGTTACAATGAGCAGTTCTTC.

The V gene is TRBV7-9, the J gene TRBJ1-2; the D is unclear. V lost 5 bases and J lost 7, with 17 bases in between. Germline CDR1 is SEHNR and CDR2 is FQNEAQ (reference sequence). CDR3 length: 14 amino acids. The CDR3 spells CASSPTEGLRGYTF. CDR3 sequence (DNA): TGTGCCAGCAGCCCGACCGAGGGTCTCCGTGGCTACACCTTC.

The chain is built from TRBV7-3 and TRBJ2-1; either TRBD1 or TRBD2 may supply D (6 bases each). The germline V gene encodes CDR1 SGHTA and CDR2 FQGTGA. V was pared by 6 bases and J by 6 bases, with 18 bases between. The CDR3 totals 15 residues. CDR3 residues: CASSRGQGVGNEQFF. DNA of the CDR3: TGTGCCAGCAGTCGGGGGCAGGGAGTGGGCAATGAGCAGTTCTTC.

The chain uses TRBV5-1 and TRBJ2-2, with TRBD1 matching over 8 bases. Per germline, CDR1 SGHRS and CDR2 YFSETQ. V gave up 10 bases and J gave up 5 bases; unmatched junction bases: 10. The CDR3 is 14 amino acids. The CDR3 nucleotides are TGCGCCTCAGGGAGGACAGGGTCGACCGGGGAGCTGTTTTTT. It encodes CASGRTGSTGELFF.

V gene TRBV11-1 combines with J gene TRBJ2-7, with 8 bases fitting TRBD1. V shed 5 bases, J shed 0 bases, and the junction held 6 bases outside the gene matches. The CDR3 spans 15 residues. Germline V gives CDR1 SGHAT, CDR2 FQDESV (reference sequence). The CDR3 here is CASSLWTGSSYEQYF. The CDR3 DNA follows: TGTGCCAGCAGCCTGTGGACAGGGAGCTCCTACGAGCAGTACTTC. Filled out from reference TRBV11-1 and TRBJ2-7, the complete variable domain reads EAEVAQSPRYKITEKSQAVAFWCDPISGHATLYWYRQILGQGPELLVQFQDESVVDDSQLPKDRFSAERLKGVDSTLKIQPAELGDSAMYLCASSLWTGSSYEQYFGPGTRLTVT.

The chain couples TRBV27 to TRBJ2-2; TRBD1 aligns across 7 bases. V shed 5 bases, J shed 0 bases, and the junction held 6 bases outside the gene matches. The germline CDR1 and CDR2 sequences are MNHEY and SMNVEV (reference sequence). This CDR3 has 16 amino acids. The CDR3 protein is CASSPRDSSNTGELFF. CDR3 nucleotides: TGTGCCAGCAGTCCCCGGGACAGTTCGAACACCGGGGAGCTGTTTTTT.

This clone occurred once. V usage is TRBV25-1 and J usage is TRBJ1-6, with TRBD1 matching over 10 bases. CDR3 length: 15 amino acids. V gave up 10 bases and J gave up 10 bases; unmatched junction bases: 13. Germline values: CDR1 MGHDK, CDR2 SYGVNS. CDR3 amino acids: CATSGGGQGNSPLHF. DNA of the CDR3: TGTGCCACCTCGGGAGGGGGACAGGGGAACTCACCCCTCCACTTT.

The chain combines TRBV10-3 with TRBJ1-2; 7 bases map to TRBD1. The V and J ends lost 4 bases and 3 bases, in that order; junction bases with no gene match: 8. This CDR3 is 15 amino acids long. Germline-derived CDR1 and CDR2 are ENHRY and SYGVKD. The CDR3 loop reads CAISGTGVRDYGYTF. The DNA of the CDR3 is TGTGCCATCAGTGGTACAGGGGTAAGGGACTATGGCTACACCTTC.

The rearrangement joins TRBV11-3 to TRBJ2-7; D is perhaps TRBD2 (6 bases). CDR3 size: 13 residues. From germline, CDR1 is SGHNT and CDR2 YENEEA. V was cut by 5 bases and J by 5 bases, with 13 bases left in between. As DNA, the CDR3 is TGTGCCAGCAGCCCGAGGACGGGAGACGAGCAGTACTTC. As protein: CASSPRTGDEQYF.

The rearrangement links TRBV11-3 to TRBJ2-3, with no clear D. CDR3 length equals 14 residues. V gave up 1 base and J gave up 0 bases, with 5 bases separating them. Germline assignment: CDR1 SGHNT and CDR2 YENEEA. The CDR3 loop reads CASSLGTSTDTQYF. CDR3 bases: TGTGCCAGCAGCTTAGGAACTAGCACAGATACGCAGTATTTT.

This rearrangement joins TRBV3-1 (or the pseudogene TRBV3-2) to TRBJ1-4; TRBD1 matches 7 bases. CDR1 is LGHDT and CDR2 is YNNKEL in the germline V gene (reference sequence). The CDR3 is made up of 15 amino acids. J lost 4 bases, V lost 5 bases, and 7 bases had no gene match. CDR3 sequence (DNA): TGTGCCAGCAGCTTTCGGACAGGATTTAATGAAAAACTGTTTTTT. The encoded protein is CASSFRTGFNEKLFF.

The chain couples TRBV7-9 to TRBJ1-5; no clear D gene. Germline V lookup: CDR1 SEHNR, CDR2 FQNEAQ (reference sequence). The CDR3 sequence is 13 residues long. The V end was cut by 5 bases, the J end by 3 bases, with 8 bases between. In nucleotides, the CDR3 is TGTGCCAGCAGCCGGAGTCTCAATCAGCCCCAGCATTTT. The encoded protein is CASSRSLNQPQHF.

V is TRBV7-9 and J is TRBJ2-7; 12 bases match TRBD1. V shed 5 bases, J shed 7 bases, and the junction held 6 bases outside the gene matches. Germline lookup yields CDR1 SEHNR and CDR2 FQNEAQ (reference sequence). The CDR3 contains 14 residues. The CDR3 region has the DNA TGTGCCAGCAGCCCGGGACAGGGGGCTGAGGAGCAGTACTTC. Translated, it gives CASSPGQGAEEQYF.

The rearrangement uses TRBV18 and TRBJ1-2, with 8 bases fitting TRBD1. This CDR3 comprises 13 residues. In germline, CDR1 is KGHSH, CDR2 LQKENI. The ends lost 3 bases at V and 5 bases at J; junction bases unmatched: 2. The CDR3 sequence: CASSPQGAYGYTF. The CDR3 DNA reads TGTGCCAGCTCACCCCAGGGGGCGTATGGCTACACCTTC. Full variable domain (rest looked up from reference TRBV18 and TRBJ1-2): NAGVMQNPRHLVRRRGQEARLRCSPMKGHSHVYWYRQLPEEGLKFMVYLQKENIIDESGMPKERFSAEFPKEGPSILRIQQVVRGDSAAYFCASSPQGAYGYTFGSGTRLTVV.

CDR3 amino acids: CASSKGLAGGPPQLNEQFF. In DNA form, the CDR3 reads TGTGCCAGTAGTAAGGGACTAGCGGGGGGGCCCCCTCAATTAAATGAGCAGTTCTTC. The chain links TRBV19 to TRBJ2-1; TRBD2 matches 16 bases. Germline CDR1 reads LNHDA; CDR2 reads SQIVND (reference sequence). This CDR3 comprises 19 residues. Trimming at V came to 4 bases and at J to 7 bases, leaving 13 bases not matched to a gene. Variable domain in full (rest from reference TRBV19 and TRBJ2-1): DGGITQSPKYLFRKEGQNVTLSCEQNLNHDAMYWYRQDPGQGLRLIYYSQIVNDFQKGDIAEGYSVSREKKESFPLTVTSAQKNPTAFYLCASSKGLAGGPPQLNEQFFGPGTRLTVL.

The chain couples TRBV2 to TRBJ1-2, with TRBD1 as a possible D gene (6 bases). The CDR3 is made up of 13 amino acids. V was clipped by 5 bases and J by 4 bases, with 11 bases between them. Germline CDR1 SNHLY, CDR2 FYNNEI. In DNA form, the CDR3 reads TGTGCCAGCAGTACTCAGGGGAGCTATGGCTACACCTTC. It encodes CASSTQGSYGYTF.